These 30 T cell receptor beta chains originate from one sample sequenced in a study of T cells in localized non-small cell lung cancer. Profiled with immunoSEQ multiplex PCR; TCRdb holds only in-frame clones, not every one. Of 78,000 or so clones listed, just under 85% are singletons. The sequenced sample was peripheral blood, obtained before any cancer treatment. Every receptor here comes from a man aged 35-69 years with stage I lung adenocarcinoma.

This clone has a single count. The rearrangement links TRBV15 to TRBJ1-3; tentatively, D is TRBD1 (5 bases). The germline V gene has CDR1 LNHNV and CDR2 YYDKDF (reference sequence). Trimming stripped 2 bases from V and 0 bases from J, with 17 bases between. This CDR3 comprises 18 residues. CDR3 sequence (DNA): TGTGCCACCAGCAGAATATCCGGGACCGTAATCTCTGGAAACACCATATATTTT. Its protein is CATSRISGTVISGNTIYF. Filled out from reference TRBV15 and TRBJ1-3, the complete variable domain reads DAMVIQNPRYQVTQFGKPVTLSCSQTLNHNVMYWYQQKSSQAPKLLFHYYDKDFNNEADTPDNFQSRRPNTSFCFLDIRSPGLGDTAMYLCATSRISGTVISGNTIYFGEGSWLTVV.

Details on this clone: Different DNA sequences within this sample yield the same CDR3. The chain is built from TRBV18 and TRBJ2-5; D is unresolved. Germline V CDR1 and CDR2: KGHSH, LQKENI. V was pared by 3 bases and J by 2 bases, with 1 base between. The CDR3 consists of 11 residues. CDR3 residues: CASSPQETQYF. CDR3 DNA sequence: TGTGCCAGCTCACCTCAAGAGACCCAGTACTTC.

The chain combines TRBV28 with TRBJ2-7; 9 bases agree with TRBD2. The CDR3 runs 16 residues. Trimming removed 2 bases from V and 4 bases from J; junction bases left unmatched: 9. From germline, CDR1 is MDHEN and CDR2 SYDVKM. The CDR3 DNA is TGTGCCAGCAGTTTAGCGGGACTAGCAAGTAGTTACGAGCAGTACTTC. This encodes CASSLAGLASSYEQYF.

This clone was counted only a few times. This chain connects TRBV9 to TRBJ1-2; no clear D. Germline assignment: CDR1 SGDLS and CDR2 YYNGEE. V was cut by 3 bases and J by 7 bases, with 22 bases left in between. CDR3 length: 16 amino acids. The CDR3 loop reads CASSGGSDGSISGYTF. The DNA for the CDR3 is TGTGCCAGCAGCGGAGGGTCCGACGGGTCTATCAGTGGCTACACCTTC.

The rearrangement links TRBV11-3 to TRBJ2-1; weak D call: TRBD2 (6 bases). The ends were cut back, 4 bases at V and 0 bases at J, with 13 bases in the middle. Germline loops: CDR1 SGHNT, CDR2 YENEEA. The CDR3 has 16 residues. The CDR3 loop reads CASSWGLASSYNEQFF. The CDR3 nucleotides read TGTGCCAGCAGCTGGGGACTGGCCAGCTCCTACAATGAGCAGTTCTTC.

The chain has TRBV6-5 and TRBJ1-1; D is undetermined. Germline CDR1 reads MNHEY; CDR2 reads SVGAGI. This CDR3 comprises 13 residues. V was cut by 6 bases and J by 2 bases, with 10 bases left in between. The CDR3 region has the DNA TGTGCCAGCAGCCACAGACCTAACACTGAAGCTTTCTTT. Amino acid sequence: CASSHRPNTEAFF.

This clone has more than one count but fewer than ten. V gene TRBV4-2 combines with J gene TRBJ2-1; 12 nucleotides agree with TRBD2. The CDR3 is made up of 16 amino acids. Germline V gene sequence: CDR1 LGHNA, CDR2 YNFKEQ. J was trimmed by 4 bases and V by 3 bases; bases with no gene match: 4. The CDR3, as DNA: TGTGCCAGCAGCCACTCCCTAGCGGGAGGGTACAATGAGCAGTTCTTC. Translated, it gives CASSHSLAGGYNEQFF.

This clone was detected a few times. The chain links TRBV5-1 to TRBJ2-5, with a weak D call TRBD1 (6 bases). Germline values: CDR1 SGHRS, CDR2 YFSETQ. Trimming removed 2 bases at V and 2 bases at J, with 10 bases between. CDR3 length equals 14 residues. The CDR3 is CASSLQGSQETQYF. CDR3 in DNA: TGCGCCAGCAGCTTACAGGGATCGCAAGAGACCCAGTACTTC. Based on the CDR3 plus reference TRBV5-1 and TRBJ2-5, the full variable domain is KAGVTQTPRYLIKTRGQQVTLSCSPISGHRSVSWYQQTPGQGLQFLFEYFSETQRNKGNFPGRFSGRQFSNSRSEMNVSTLELGDSALYLCASSLQGSQETQYFGPGTRLLVL.

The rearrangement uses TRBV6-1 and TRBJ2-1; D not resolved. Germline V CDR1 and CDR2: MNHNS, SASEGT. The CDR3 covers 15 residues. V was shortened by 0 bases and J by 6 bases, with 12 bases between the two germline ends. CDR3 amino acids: CASSEAKGLGNEQFF. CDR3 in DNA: TGTGCCAGCAGTGAAGCCAAAGGGCTGGGCAATGAGCAGTTCTTC.

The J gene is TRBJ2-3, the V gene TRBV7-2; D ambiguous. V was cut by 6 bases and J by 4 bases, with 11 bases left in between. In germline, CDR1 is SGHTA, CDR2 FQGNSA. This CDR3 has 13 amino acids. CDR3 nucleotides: TGTGCCAGCAGTTCGGTGTGGCCAGATACGCAGTATTTT. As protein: CASSSVWPDTQYF.

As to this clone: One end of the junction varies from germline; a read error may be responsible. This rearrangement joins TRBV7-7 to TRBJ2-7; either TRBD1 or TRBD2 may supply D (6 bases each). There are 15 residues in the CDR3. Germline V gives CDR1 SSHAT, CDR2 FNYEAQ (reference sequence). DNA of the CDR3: TGTGCTAGCAGCCCTTCCACGGGGGCCGGTAGCGAGCAGTACTTC. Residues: CASSPSTGAGSEQYF.

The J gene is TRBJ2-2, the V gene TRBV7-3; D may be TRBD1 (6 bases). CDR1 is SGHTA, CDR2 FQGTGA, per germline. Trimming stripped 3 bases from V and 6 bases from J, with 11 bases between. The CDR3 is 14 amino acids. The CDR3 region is CASSLYRDSGELFF. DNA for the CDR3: TGTGCCAGCAGCTTGTACAGGGATTCCGGGGAGCTGTTTTTT.

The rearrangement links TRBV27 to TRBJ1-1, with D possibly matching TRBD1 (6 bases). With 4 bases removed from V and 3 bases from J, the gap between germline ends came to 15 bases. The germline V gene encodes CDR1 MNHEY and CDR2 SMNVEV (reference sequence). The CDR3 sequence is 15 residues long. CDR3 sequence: CASSSPGRGDTEAFF. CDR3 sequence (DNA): TGTGCCAGCAGTTCTCCCGGGAGGGGGGACACTGAAGCTTTCTTT.

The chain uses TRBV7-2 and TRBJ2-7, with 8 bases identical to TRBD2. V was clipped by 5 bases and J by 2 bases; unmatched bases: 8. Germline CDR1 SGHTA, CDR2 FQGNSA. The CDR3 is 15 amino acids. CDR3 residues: CASSLRTSSTYEQYF. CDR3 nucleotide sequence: TGTGCCAGCAGCCTCCGGACTAGCTCCACCTACGAGCAGTACTTC.

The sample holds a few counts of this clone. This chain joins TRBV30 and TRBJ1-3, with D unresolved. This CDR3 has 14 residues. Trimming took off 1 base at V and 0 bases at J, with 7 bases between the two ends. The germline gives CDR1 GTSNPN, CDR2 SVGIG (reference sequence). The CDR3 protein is CAWSARISGNTIYF. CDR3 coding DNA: TGTGCCTGGAGTGCCCGGATCTCTGGAAACACCATATATTTT.

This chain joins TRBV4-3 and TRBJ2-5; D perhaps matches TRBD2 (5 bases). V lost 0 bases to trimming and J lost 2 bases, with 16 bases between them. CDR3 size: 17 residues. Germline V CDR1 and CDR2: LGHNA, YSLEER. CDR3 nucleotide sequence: TGCGCCAGCAGCCAAGATATACTCACGGGGTCACAAGAGACCCAGTACTTC. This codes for CASSQDILTGSQETQYF.

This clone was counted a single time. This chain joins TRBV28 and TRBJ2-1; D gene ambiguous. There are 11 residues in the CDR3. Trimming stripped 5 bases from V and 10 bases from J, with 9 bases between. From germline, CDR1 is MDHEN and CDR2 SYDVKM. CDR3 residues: CASSARGEQFF. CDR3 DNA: TGTGCCAGCAGTGCCCGTGGGGAGCAGTTCTTC.

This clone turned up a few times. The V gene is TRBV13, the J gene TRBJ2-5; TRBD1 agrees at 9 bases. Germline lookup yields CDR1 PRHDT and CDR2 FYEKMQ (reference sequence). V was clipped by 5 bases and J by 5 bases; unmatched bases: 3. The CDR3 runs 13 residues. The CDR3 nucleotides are TGTGCCAGCAGCGGGACAGGGTTGGAGACCCAGTACTTC. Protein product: CASSGTGLETQYF.

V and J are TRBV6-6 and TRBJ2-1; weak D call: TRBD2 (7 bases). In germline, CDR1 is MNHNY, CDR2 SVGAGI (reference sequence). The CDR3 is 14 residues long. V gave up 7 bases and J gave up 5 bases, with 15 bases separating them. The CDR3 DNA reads TGTGCCAGCATCCCTTGGGGGGGCCACAATGAGCAGTTCTTC. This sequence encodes CASIPWGGHNEQFF.

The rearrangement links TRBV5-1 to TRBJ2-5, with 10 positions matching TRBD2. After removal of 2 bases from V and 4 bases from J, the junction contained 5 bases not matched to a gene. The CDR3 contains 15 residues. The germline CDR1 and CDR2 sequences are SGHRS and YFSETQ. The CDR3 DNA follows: TGCGCCAGCAGCTTTTCTAGCGGGAGTGGAGAGACCCAGTACTTC. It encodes CASSFSSGSGETQYF.

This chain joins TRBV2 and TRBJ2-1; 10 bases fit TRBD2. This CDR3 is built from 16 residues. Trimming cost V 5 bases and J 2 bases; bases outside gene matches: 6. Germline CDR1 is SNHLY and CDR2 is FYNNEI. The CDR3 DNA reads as TGTGCCAGCAGTACCCGGACTAGCGGTACCTACAATGAGCAGTTCTTC. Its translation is CASSTRTSGTYNEQFF.

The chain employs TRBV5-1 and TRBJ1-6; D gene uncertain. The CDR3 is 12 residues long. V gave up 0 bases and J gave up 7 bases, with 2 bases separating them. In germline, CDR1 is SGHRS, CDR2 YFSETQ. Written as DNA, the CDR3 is TGCGCCAGCAGCTTGGACAATTCACCCCTCCACTTT. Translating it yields CASSLDNSPLHF. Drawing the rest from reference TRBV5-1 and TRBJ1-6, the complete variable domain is KAGVTQTPRYLIKTRGQQVTLSCSPISGHRSVSWYQQTPGQGLQFLFEYFSETQRNKGNFPGRFSGRQFSNSRSEMNVSTLELGDSALYLCASSLDNSPLHFGNGTRLTVT.

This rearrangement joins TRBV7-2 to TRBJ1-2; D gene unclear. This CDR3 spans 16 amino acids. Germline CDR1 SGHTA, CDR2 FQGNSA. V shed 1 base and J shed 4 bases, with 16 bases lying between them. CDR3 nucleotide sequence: TGTGCCAGCAGCTTAGAGGTCTCCCGAGACTTCTATGGCTACACCTTC. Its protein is CASSLEVSRDFYGYTF.

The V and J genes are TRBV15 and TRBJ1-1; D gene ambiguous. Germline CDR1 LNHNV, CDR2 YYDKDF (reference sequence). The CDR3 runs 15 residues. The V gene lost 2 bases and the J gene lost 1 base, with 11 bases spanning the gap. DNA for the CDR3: TGTGCCACCAGCAGACCTTCACAACCGAACACTGAAGCTTTCTTT. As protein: CATSRPSQPNTEAFF.

CDR3 DNA: TGTGCCAGCAGCTCACTTCCGAGGGAGAAAACTGAAGCTTTCTTT. It yields the protein CASSSLPREKTEAFF. V is TRBV11-1 and J is TRBJ1-1; D is unresolved. Germline CDR1 reads SGHAT; CDR2 reads FQDESV (reference sequence). V was trimmed by 4 bases and J by 5 bases, leaving 17 bases between them. This CDR3 comprises 15 residues.

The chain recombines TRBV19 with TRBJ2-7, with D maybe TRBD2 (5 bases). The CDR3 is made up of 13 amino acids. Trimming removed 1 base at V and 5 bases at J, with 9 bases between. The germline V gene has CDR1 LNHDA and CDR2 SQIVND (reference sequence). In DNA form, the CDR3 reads TGTGCCAGTAGTATAGCGGGGTGGGACGAGCAGTACTTC. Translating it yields CASSIAGWDEQYF.

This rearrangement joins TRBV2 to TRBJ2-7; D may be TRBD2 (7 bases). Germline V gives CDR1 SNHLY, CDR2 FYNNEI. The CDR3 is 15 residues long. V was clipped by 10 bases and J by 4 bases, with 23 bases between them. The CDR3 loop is CATVLSRGGIYEQYF. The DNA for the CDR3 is TGTGCCACCGTGCTTTCGAGGGGGGGTATTTACGAGCAGTACTTC.

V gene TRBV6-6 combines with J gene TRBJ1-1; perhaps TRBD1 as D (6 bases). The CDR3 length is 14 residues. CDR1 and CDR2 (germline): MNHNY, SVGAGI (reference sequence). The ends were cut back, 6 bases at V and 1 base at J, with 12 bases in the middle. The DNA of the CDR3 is TGTGCCAGCAGCTTGGGACACTCGAACACTGAAGCTTTCTTT. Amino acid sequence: CASSLGHSNTEAFF.

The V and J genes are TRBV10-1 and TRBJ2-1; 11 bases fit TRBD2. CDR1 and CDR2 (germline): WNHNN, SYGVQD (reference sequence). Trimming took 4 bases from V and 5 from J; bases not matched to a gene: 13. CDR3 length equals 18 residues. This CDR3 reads CASSGQGIAGGPDNEQFF. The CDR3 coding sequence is TGCGCCAGCAGTGGGCAAGGAATAGCGGGAGGGCCAGACAATGAGCAGTTCTTC.

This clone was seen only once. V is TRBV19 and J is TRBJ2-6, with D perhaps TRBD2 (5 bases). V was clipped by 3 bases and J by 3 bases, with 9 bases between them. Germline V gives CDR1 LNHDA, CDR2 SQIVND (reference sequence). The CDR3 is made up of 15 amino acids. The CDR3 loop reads CASSMRASGANVLTF. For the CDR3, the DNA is TGTGCCAGTAGTATGAGGGCTAGTGGGGCCAACGTCCTGACTTTC.